What follows describes a single T cell receptor beta chain. This sample was included in a study of patients and donors after allogeneic stem cell transplantation. J lost 1 base, V lost 1 base, and 7 bases had no gene match. CDR1 and CDR2 (germline): SGHRS, YFSETQ. This CDR3 contains 16 residues. In TCRdb, the RT-PCR reads were re-called with MiXCR into one record per CDR3 protein. This table holds 150,000 to 200,000 distinct CDR3 sequences, approximately 28% found once. This sequence joins TRBV5-1 and TRBJ2-5; 7 bases align to TRBD2. Input material: blood, either unsorted or a sorted T cell fraction (not recorded which). The receptor was isolated from a human donor who was either an allogeneic HSCT recipient or a stem cell or donor lymphocyte infusion donor (not recorded which). It is not recorded whose cells these are; they may come from a transplant donor. The CDR3 protein is CASSLTGTTIQETQYF. The CDR3 nucleotides read TGCGCCAGCAGCTTGACTGGGACTACTATCCAAGAGACCCAGTACTTC.